The 32 T cell receptor beta chains reported below all come from one sample, sequenced in a study of molecular identifiers for immune sequencing clone quantification. TCRdb re-derived calls from the PCR reads in MiXCR, one entry per CDR3 protein. The sample records some 680,000 distinct CDR3 sequences, around 25% being singletons. Input material: naive CD8+ T cells from blood, with Jurkat cell RNA spiked in. Subset specified: FACS-sorted CD8+CD4-CCR7+CD45RA+ naive T cells. These receptors originate from a human donor in good health. Some libraries in this study had Jurkat cell RNA spiked in.

This chain uses TRBV29-1 with TRBJ2-4, with D possibly TRBD2 on 7 matching bases. V was shortened by 4 bases and J by 8 bases, with 21 bases between the two germline ends. CDR1 and CDR2 from the germline V gene are SQVTM and ANQGSEA. The CDR3 is 15 residues long. CDR3 amino acids: CSVAGLEGEGDIQYF. DNA for the CDR3: TGCAGCGTTGCGGGGTTAGAGGGGGAGGGGGACATTCAGTACTTC.

This clonotype was seen ten or more times. The chain recombines TRBV12-3 or TRBV12-4 with TRBJ1-5; D is unclear. This CDR3 is built from 12 residues. V was clipped by 6 bases and J by 5 bases, with 8 bases between them. The CDR3 DNA sequence: TGTGCCAGCAGGCCTAGAGATCAGCCCCAGCATTTT. Protein: CASRPRDQPQHF.

This chain links TRBV4-1 with TRBJ1-1; no clear D gene. Between the trimmed V and J ends, which lost 2 bases and 1 base, there was a span of 14 bases. The CDR3 consists of 16 residues. CDR1 and CDR2 from the germline V gene are MGHRA and YSYEKL. CDR3 region: CASSQQLQSPNTEAFF. CDR3 bases: TGCGCCAGCAGCCAACAGTTACAGAGCCCGAACACTGAAGCTTTCTTT.

This clonotype was recorded many times. J is TRBJ2-1 and V is TRBV30, with D unresolved. CDR3 length: 12 amino acids. V shed 0 bases and J shed 10 bases, with 10 bases lying between them. The germline V gene encodes CDR1 GTSNPN and CDR2 SVGIG (reference sequence). CDR3 DNA: TGTGCCTGGAGTGTACCCCGCTGGGAGCAGTTCTTC. This gives the protein CAWSVPRWEQFF.

This clonotype was detected only a few times. The chain joins TRBV20-1 to TRBJ2-7; D call uncertain. V was cut by 0 bases and J by 0 bases, with 9 bases left in between. The CDR3 extends over 14 amino acids. Germline V gene data show CDR1 as DFQATT and CDR2 as SNEGSKA (reference sequence). For the CDR3, the DNA is TGCAGTGCTAGAGAGGTGACTGGCTCCTACGAGCAGTACTTC. It translates to CSAREVTGSYEQYF.

Many counts were recorded for this clonotype. The chain combines TRBV19 with TRBJ2-1, with 7 bases fitting TRBD2. Germline CDR1 reads LNHDA; CDR2 reads SQIVND (reference sequence). The length of the CDR3 is 13 residues. J lost 7 bases, V lost 4 bases, and 4 bases had no gene match. The chain's CDR3 is CASSSGSVNEQFF. For the CDR3, the DNA is TGTGCCAGTAGTAGCGGGAGCGTAAATGAGCAGTTCTTC.

V usage is TRBV28 and J usage is TRBJ2-7, with D possibly TRBD2 on 6 matching bases. Trimming cost V 3 bases and J 12 bases, with 15 bases left between them. The CDR3 has 12 amino acids. Germline V gene sequence: CDR1 MDHEN, CDR2 SYDVKM. Here the CDR3 DNA reads TGTGCCAGCAGTTTTACGTCTAGCGATATGTACTTC. Translated: CASSFTSSDMYF.

This clonotype was seen more than once but under ten times. The chain has TRBV7-9 and TRBJ2-4; the match to TRBD2 covers 7 bases. Germline CDR1 is SEHNR and CDR2 is FQNEAQ (reference sequence). V lost 1 base and J lost 9; bases outside the gene matches: 0. The CDR3 extends over 12 amino acids. The CDR3 reads CASSLGGGIQYF. The CDR3 DNA reads TGTGCCAGCAGCTTAGGGGGGGGCATTCAGTACTTC.

A few counts support this clonotype. The V gene is TRBV7-2, the J gene TRBJ2-5; the D gene could be TRBD1 or TRBD2 (5 bases each). Trimming stripped 1 base from V and 8 bases from J, with 14 bases between. The V gene's germline CDR1 is SGHTA and CDR2 FQGNSA. The CDR3 loop spans 14 amino acids. The CDR3 DNA sequence: TGTGCCAGCAGCTTAGAAGGGACCCCTCAAACCCAGTACTTC. It encodes CASSLEGTPQTQYF.

V usage is TRBV20-1 and J usage is TRBJ2-7; 7 nucleotides align to TRBD1. With 6 bases clipped from V and 3 bases from J, the junction kept 11 bases outside the gene matches. The CDR3 is 14 residues long. Germline V gene sequence: CDR1 DFQATT, CDR2 SNEGSKA (reference sequence). The CDR3 region has the DNA TGCAGTGCACCGACAGGGTTGCCGGGCTACGAGCAGTACTTC. This encodes CSAPTGLPGYEQYF.

This clonotype came up a few times. The junction differs from germline at one of its ends, possibly a read error. The rearrangement joins TRBV24-1 to TRBJ2-1; 7 bases map to TRBD1. From germline, CDR1 is KGHDR and CDR2 SFDVKD. The CDR3 is 16 residues long. As DNA, the CDR3 is TGTGCCACCAGTGATTGGTTTGGGACAGTTTACAATGAGCAGCTCTTC. Translating gives CATSDWFGTVYNEQLF.

This clonotype turned up a few times. The chain carries TRBV4-1 and TRBJ2-7; D is perhaps TRBD1 (6 bases). CDR3 length: 15 amino acids. Looked up from germline, CDR1 is MGHRA and CDR2 is YSYEKL. Trimming cost V 2 bases and J 1 base, with 12 bases left between them. This chain's CDR3 is CASSQLVRGSYEQYF. In DNA, the CDR3 is TGCGCCAGCAGCCAATTGGTCAGGGGATCCTACGAGCAGTACTTC.

There are a few counts of this clonotype. The chain uses TRBV28 and TRBJ2-7; 8 bases map to TRBD2. This CDR3 is built from 12 residues. Germline V gene lookup returns CDR1 MDHEN and CDR2 SYDVKM. Losses at the gene ends were 11 bases for V and 0 bases for J; bases not matched to a gene: 3. DNA of the CDR3: TGTGCCGTAGCGGGGTCCTCCTACGAGCAGTACTTC. Protein product: CAVAGSSYEQYF.

About this clonotype itself: A much larger clone lies one base from this, so it may be a read error. The chain joins TRBV12-3 or TRBV12-4 to TRBJ1-6, with D tentatively TRBD1 (5 bases). Trimming stripped 6 bases from V and 10 bases from J, with 19 bases between. This CDR3 has 15 residues. This CDR3 reads CASSLTGRGGSPLHF. Here the CDR3 DNA reads TGTGCCAGCAGCCTCACGGGACGGGGAGGGTCACCCCTCCACTTT.

This clonotype was recorded at least ten times. The V and J genes are TRBV27 and TRBJ2-1, with D perhaps TRBD2 (6 bases). The CDR3 covers 16 residues. Germline V gene data show CDR1 as MNHEY and CDR2 as SMNVEV (reference sequence). Trimming took 2 bases from V and 6 from J, leaving 17 bases between them. In DNA form, the CDR3 reads TGTGCCAGCAGTTTAAGCGGGTGGGCCGTAGGCAATGAGCAGTTCTTC. This sequence encodes CASSLSGWAVGNEQFF.

This clonotype was counted many times. This chain joins TRBV12-3 or TRBV12-4 and TRBJ2-7, with 8 positions matching TRBD2. J lost 0 bases, V lost 9 bases, and 4 bases had no gene match. The CDR3 runs 13 residues. The CDR3 nucleotides are TGTGCCAGTGGTAGCGGGGACTCCTACGAGCAGTACTTC. Its protein is CASGSGDSYEQYF.

This clonotype showed up many times. The rearrangement links TRBV11-2 to TRBJ2-1; D may be TRBD2 (5 bases). The CDR3 runs to 13 residues. Trimming took 5 bases from V and 2 from J, leaving 7 bases between them. The germline V gene encodes CDR1 SGHAT and CDR2 FQNNGV. This chain's CDR3 is CASSPEAYNEQFF. The CDR3 nucleotides are TGTGCCAGCAGCCCGGAGGCCTACAATGAGCAGTTCTTC. Full variable domain (rest looked up from reference TRBV11-2 and TRBJ2-1): EAGVAQSPRYKIIEKRQSVAFWCNPISGHATLYWYQQILGQGPKLLIQFQNNGVVDDSQLPKDRFSAERLKGVDSTLKIQPAKLEDSAVYLCASSPEAYNEQFFGPGTRLTVL.

With respect to this clonotype: A read error is possible here, since a much larger clone lies one base away. The chain uses TRBV6-2 or TRBV6-3 and TRBJ1-5; D ambiguous. Germline lookup yields CDR1 MNHEY and CDR2 SVGEGT. This CDR3 comprises 13 residues. DNA for the CDR3: TGTGCCAGTACTCCGGCCTTTCTCCAGCCCCCGCATTTT. Residues: CASTPAFLQPPHF.

This clonotype was counted many times. The V gene is TRBV11-2, the J gene TRBJ2-1, with D hard to call. The CDR3 length is 15 residues. Trimming cost V 2 bases and J 5 bases, with 13 bases left between them. Germline V gene sequence: CDR1 SGHAT, CDR2 FQNNGV. The CDR3 DNA sequence: TGTGCCAGCAGCTTACTCAGAAACAAAAACAATGAGCAGTTCTTC. It encodes CASSLLRNKNNEQFF.

This clonotype was detected only a few times. The chain has TRBV18 and TRBJ2-2, with unresolved D. Germline loops: CDR1 KGHSH, CDR2 LQKENI. The CDR3 sequence is 14 residues long. Trimming pared 0 bases from V and 6 bases from J, leaving 8 bases between. CDR3: CASSPPSEAGELFF. The CDR3 DNA is TGTGCCAGCTCACCACCCAGCGAGGCCGGGGAGCTGTTTTTT. Together with reference TRBV18 and TRBJ2-2, the CDR3 gives the full variable domain: NAGVMQNPRHLVRRRGQEARLRCSPMKGHSHVYWYRQLPEEGLKFMVYLQKENIIDESGMPKERFSAEFPKEGPSILRIQQVVRGDSAAYFCASSPPSEAGELFFGEGSRLTVL.

About this clonotype: Possible read error: a much larger clone is one base away. The V and J genes are TRBV4-1 and TRBJ2-7; 7 nucleotides match TRBD1. In germline, CDR1 is MGHRA, CDR2 YSYEKL. This CDR3 spans 14 amino acids. The CDR3 sequence is CASGQRQGPYEQYF. The CDR3 DNA sequence: TGCGCCAGCGGCCAGAGACAGGGCCCTTACGAGCAGTACTTC.

This clonotype occurred a few times. CDR3 in amino acids: CSAYARGSSYEQYF. Here the CDR3 DNA reads TGCAGTGCCTATGCCAGGGGAAGCTCCTACGAGCAGTACTTC. This chain uses TRBV20-1 with TRBJ2-7; D might be TRBD1 (6 bases). V dropped 6 bases and J dropped 0 bases, with 15 bases sitting between them. Germline CDR1 is DFQATT and CDR2 is SNEGSKA (reference sequence). CDR3 size: 14 residues.

The chain has TRBV27 and TRBJ2-1; TRBD1 matches 10 bases. The V gene's germline CDR1 is MNHEY and CDR2 SMNVEV (reference sequence). The CDR3 covers 13 residues. The V and J ends lost 7 bases and 4 bases, in that order; junction bases with no gene match: 1. CDR3 protein: CASTGQGYNEQFF. In DNA, the CDR3 is TGTGCCAGCACGGGACAGGGGTACAATGAGCAGTTCTTC.

This clonotype was seen only a few times. The J gene is TRBJ2-2, the V gene TRBV7-3, with a tentative D call TRBD2 (5 bases). This CDR3 comprises 14 residues. The germline gives CDR1 SGHTA, CDR2 FQGTGA. The germline V and J ends were trimmed by 7 bases and 6 bases, with 15 bases remaining between them. The CDR3 is CASTASSRAGELFF. CDR3 coding DNA: TGTGCCAGCACCGCTAGCTCCCGCGCCGGGGAGCTGTTTTTT.

At least ten counts were recorded for this clonotype. The chain couples TRBV29-1 to TRBJ2-7, with a tentative D call TRBD2 (5 bases). The length of the CDR3 is 14 residues. From germline, CDR1 is SQVTM and CDR2 ANQGSEA. Between the trimmed V and J ends, which lost 8 bases and 3 bases, there was a span of 20 bases. The CDR3 DNA is TGCAGCCCCGCGGCGCAGCGGTCCCGCTACGAGCAGTACTTC. Translating it yields CSPAAQRSRYEQYF.

This clonotype appeared many times. V and J are TRBV29-1 and TRBJ2-3; 11 positions match TRBD2. Germline V gene lookup returns CDR1 SQVTM and CDR2 ANQGSEA. The CDR3 is 13 residues long. J gave up 6 bases and V 4 bases, and 3 bases lay outside the gene matches. The CDR3 bases are TGCAGCGTTGTTAGCGGGAGGGCGGATACGCAGTATTTT. Translation: CSVVSGRADTQYF.

This clonotype was picked up many times. The chain couples TRBV4-3 to TRBJ2-3, with 11 nucleotides matching TRBD2. V shed 3 bases, J shed 5 bases, and the junction held 10 bases outside the gene matches. Germline V gene sequence: CDR1 LGHNA, CDR2 YSLEER. The CDR3 consists of 17 residues. The CDR3 sequence is CASSHTVSGRAGDTQYF. CDR3 coding DNA: TGCGCCAGCAGCCATACCGTTAGCGGGAGGGCCGGAGATACGCAGTATTTT.

About this clonotype itself: It may be a read error: a sequence one base away is much more abundant. This chain uses TRBV14 with TRBJ2-7; D is possibly TRBD1 or TRBD2 (5 bases each). CDR1 is SGHDN and CDR2 is FVKESK in the germline V gene. This CDR3 contains 14 residues. V was clipped by 4 bases and J by 4 bases, with 14 bases between them. The CDR3 sequence: CASSLLGVVYEQYF. In DNA, the CDR3 is TGTGCCAGCAGCCTATTGGGGGTTGTTTACGAGCAGTACTTC.

This clonotype was seen once. This sequence may be a read error, since a much larger clone differs from it by one base. The conserved phenylalanine or tryptophan is not found at the CDR3 terminus, so this likely reflects a read error. In DNA form, the CDR3 reads TGTGCCAGCAGTATTCTGTTGGGTCCCACAGATACGCAGTATTCT. Translating gives CASSILLGPTDTQYS. The chain couples TRBV6-6 to TRBJ2-3; the D is unclear. This CDR3 has 15 amino acids. CDR1 and CDR2 from the germline V gene are MNHNY and SVGAGI (reference sequence). Trimming left V 5 bases short and J 2 bases short, with 14 bases between.

The chain recombines TRBV5-6 with TRBJ2-5; D tentatively reads TRBD1 or TRBD2 (5 bases each). V lost 0 bases to trimming and J lost 0 bases, with 15 bases between them. This CDR3 is 17 amino acids long. Per the germline V gene, CDR1 is SGHDT and CDR2 is YYEEEE. The CDR3 region is CASSLDLGAPYQETQYF. The CDR3 nucleotides are TGTGCCAGCAGCTTGGATCTCGGGGCCCCCTACCAAGAGACCCAGTACTTC.

This clonotype appeared a few times. J is TRBJ1-1 and V is TRBV4-3, with D perhaps TRBD1 (6 bases). Per germline, CDR1 LGHNA and CDR2 YSLEER. This CDR3 has 15 residues. V gave up 5 bases and J gave up 1 base, with 14 bases separating them. The CDR3 region has the DNA TGCGCCAGCAGCGTCGGGTGGGGGCCGAACACTGAAGCTTTCTTT. It translates to CASSVGWGPNTEAFF.

At least ten counts were recorded for this clonotype. The chain uses TRBV30 and TRBJ2-7; weak D call: TRBD2 (6 bases). This CDR3 has 11 residues. Germline V gives CDR1 GTSNPN, CDR2 SVGIG (reference sequence). V was trimmed by 5 bases and J by 6 bases, leaving 11 bases between them. CDR3 bases: TGTGCCTGGGACCGGGACTCCGAGCAGTACTTC. Translated, it gives CAWDRDSEQYF. The full variable domain, in which reference TRBV30 and TRBJ2-7 provide the parts outside the CDR3, is SQTIHQWPATLVQPVGSPLSLECTVEGTSNPNLYWYRQAAGRGLQLLFYSVGIGQISSEVPQNLSASRPQDRQFILSSKKLLLSDSGFYLCAWDRDSEQYFGPGTRLTVT.